The 23 T cell receptor beta chains presented below share a single source sample, sequenced in a study of memory CD4+ T cells and cytomegalovirus serostatus. Libraries were prepared by immunoSEQ multiplex PCR; TCRdb keeps only in-frame clonotypes and omits some of them. The sample has fewer than 40,000 clones, 79% seen once. Single viable CD3+CD4+CD8-CD45RO+ cells were sorted as the memory CD4+ T cells. Sequencing was carried out using memory CD4+ T cells from blood. These TCRs come from an adult in good health and CMV-seropositive.

V usage is TRBV6-4 and J usage is TRBJ1-5; D uncertain. This CDR3 has 13 residues. The V end was cut by 4 bases, the J end by 6 bases, with 10 bases between. Looked up from germline, CDR1 is MRHNA and CDR2 is SNTAGT. CDR3 nucleotides: TGTGCCAGCAGTGCCCGCTTGGGTCAGCCCCAGCATTTT. Translating gives CASSARLGQPQHF.

The chain joins TRBV7-2 to TRBJ2-2; no firm D call. CDR3 length equals 15 residues. The V and J ends lost 3 bases and 3 bases respectively, with 11 bases between them. Germline loops: CDR1 SGHTA, CDR2 FQGNSA. DNA for the CDR3: TGTGCCAGCAGCTTGGAACGGCTCTACACCGGGGAGCTGTTTTTT. Translation gives CASSLERLYTGELFF.

The chain uses TRBV4-2 and TRBJ1-1; D possibly corresponds to TRBD1 (5 bases). Trimming cost V 2 bases and J 1 base, with 8 bases left between them. There are 14 residues in the CDR3. Germline lookup yields CDR1 LGHNA and CDR2 YNFKEQ. CDR3 coding DNA: TGTGCCAGCAGCCAACAGACAGCGAACACTGAAGCTTTCTTT. Protein product: CASSQQTANTEAFF.

The chain carries TRBV4-2 and TRBJ1-1; a weak D match, TRBD1 (5 bases). Germline V lookup: CDR1 LGHNA, CDR2 YNFKEQ. The CDR3 length is 14 residues. The V end was cut by 3 bases, the J end by 4 bases, with 12 bases between. CDR3 nucleotides: TGTGCCAGCAGCCAGCATGGGACGACCACTGAAGCTTTCTTT. Amino acids: CASSQHGTTTEAFF.

The chain uses TRBV18 and TRBJ2-7, with D possibly called TRBD1 or TRBD2 (5 bases each). This CDR3 region has 12 residues. Trimming pared 2 bases from V and 6 bases from J, leaving 8 bases between. CDR1 is KGHSH, CDR2 LQKENI, per germline. CDR3 nucleotides: TGTGCCAGCTCACCAGGGGCGGGCGAGCAGTACTTC. Translation: CASSPGAGEQYF.

The chain is built from TRBV15 and TRBJ1-5, with D unclear. CDR1 LNHNV and CDR2 YYDKDF come from the germline V gene (reference sequence). V gave up 4 bases and J gave up 3 bases, with 13 bases separating them. This CDR3 is 15 amino acids long. Here the CDR3 reads CATSNAVLLNQPQHF. The CDR3, as DNA: TGTGCCACCAGCAATGCGGTGCTACTCAATCAGCCCCAGCATTTT. Together with reference TRBV15 and TRBJ1-5, the CDR3 gives the full variable domain: DAMVIQNPRYQVTQFGKPVTLSCSQTLNHNVMYWYQQKSSQAPKLLFHYYDKDFNNEADTPDNFQSRRPNTSFCFLDIRSPGLGDTAMYLCATSNAVLLNQPQHFGDGTRLSIL.

The chain carries TRBV6-6 and TRBJ2-7; the match to TRBD2 covers 7 bases. This CDR3 is 11 amino acids long. The germline CDR1 and CDR2 sequences are MNHNY and SVGAGI (reference sequence). V gave up 6 bases and J gave up 7 bases; unmatched junction bases: 3. In nucleotides, the CDR3 is TGTGCCAGCAGGACTAGCATGGAGCAGTACTTC. Translated, it gives CASRTSMEQYF.

This chain uses TRBV2 with TRBJ1-2; D possibly corresponds to TRBD1 (6 bases). The CDR3 contains 16 residues. Germline CDR1 is SNHLY and CDR2 is FYNNEI. Trimming removed 5 bases from V and 3 bases from J, with 19 bases in between. The CDR3 protein is CASSLFTGSQYYGYTF. DNA for the CDR3: TGTGCCAGCAGTCTTTTCACAGGGAGCCAGTACTATGGCTACACCTTC.

V and J are TRBV4-1 and TRBJ1-5; unclear D gene. Deletions cut 0 bases from V and 0 bases from J, with 9 bases between. The CDR3 contains 16 residues. The germline V gene encodes CDR1 MGHRA and CDR2 YSYEKL. In DNA form, the CDR3 reads TGCGCCAGCAGCCAAGAAGGCAGTTTTAGCAATCAGCCCCAGCATTTT. Translating gives CASSQEGSFSNQPQHF.

V is TRBV5-4 and J is TRBJ1-5; D gene unclear. V lost 0 bases and J 6 bases, leaving 10 bases between the germline ends. CDR1 is SGHNT, CDR2 YYREEE, per germline (reference sequence). The CDR3 has 14 residues. CDR3 sequence: CASSLEGSGQPQHF. In nucleotides, the CDR3 is TGTGCCAGCAGCTTGGAGGGATCGGGTCAGCCCCAGCATTTT. Combining the CDR3 with reference TRBV5-4 and TRBJ1-5 gives the whole variable domain ETGVTQSPTHLIKTRGQQVTLRCSSQSGHNTVSWYQQALGQGPQFIFQYYREEENGRGNFPPRFSGLQFPNYSSELNVNALELDDSALYLCASSLEGSGQPQHFGDGTRLSIL.

This chain links TRBV5-1 with TRBJ2-7; D possibly matches TRBD1 or TRBD2 (5 bases each). The germline V gene has CDR1 SGHRS and CDR2 YFSETQ. The V end lost 4 bases, the J end lost 2 bases, and 25 bases lay between the germline ends. CDR3 length: 18 residues. CDR3 sequence (DNA): TGCGCCAGCAGCCAAAGAACCCCTCGGGACGGTTCTCCCTACGAGCAGTACTTC. This encodes CASSQRTPRDGSPYEQYF.

V is TRBV5-6 and J is TRBJ1-1; D is unclear. Trimming took off 6 bases at V and 4 bases at J, with 13 bases between the two ends. The CDR3 has 13 residues. Germline V gene data show CDR1 as SGHDT and CDR2 as YYEEEE. The CDR3 nucleotides read TGTGCCAGCACCCTCGTATCGGGCACTGAAGCTTTCTTT. This sequence encodes CASTLVSGTEAFF. The whole variable domain, remainder taken from reference TRBV5-6 and TRBJ1-1, is DAGVTQSPTHLIKTRGQQVTLRCSPKSGHDTVSWYQQALGQGPQFIFQYYEEEERQRGNFPDRFSGHQFPNYSSELNVNALLLGDSALYLCASTLVSGTEAFFGQGTRLTVV.

The rearrangement links TRBV9 to TRBJ2-3, with 7 positions matching TRBD1. The V gene's germline CDR1 is SGDLS and CDR2 YYNGEE. The CDR3 totals 14 residues. Trimming removed 3 bases from V and 5 bases from J; junction bases left unmatched: 6. As DNA, the CDR3 is TGTGCCAGCAGCGCACAGGGGCAGGGAGATACGCAGTATTTT. This translates into CASSAQGQGDTQYF. Looking up the rest from reference TRBV9 and TRBJ2-3 gives the full variable domain: DSGVTQTPKHLITATGQRVTLRCSPRSGDLSVYWYQQSLDQGLQFLIQYYNGEERAKGNILERFSAQQFPDLHSELNLSSLELGDSALYFCASSAQGQGDTQYFGPGTRLTVL.

CDR3 loop: CASSWGQVGSYEQYF. The CDR3 bases are TGTGCCAGCAGCTGGGGACAGGTGGGCTCCTACGAGCAGTACTTC. This chain connects TRBV5-6 to TRBJ2-7, with 8 bases aligning to TRBD1. CDR1 is SGHDT, CDR2 YYEEEE, per germline. After removal of 3 bases from V and 0 bases from J, the junction contained 5 bases not matched to a gene. The CDR3 is 15 amino acids.

V is TRBV19 and J is TRBJ2-7; possibly TRBD2 for D (5 bases). The length of the CDR3 is 16 residues. CDR1 is LNHDA and CDR2 is SQIVND in the germline V gene (reference sequence). Between the trimmed V and J ends, which lost 7 bases and 0 bases, there was a span of 19 bases. The DNA of the CDR3 is TGTGCCAGTAATGACCGGAGGTCCACGAACTCCTACGAGCAGTACTTC. This sequence encodes CASNDRRSTNSYEQYF.

V and J are TRBV9 and TRBJ2-3; no clear D gene. This CDR3 contains 13 residues. The germline V gene has CDR1 SGDLS and CDR2 YYNGEE. V was cut by 0 bases and J by 6 bases, with 8 bases left in between. As DNA, the CDR3 is TGTGCCAGCAGCGTAGTTGGCCCTGATACGCAGTATTTT. Amino acids: CASSVVGPDTQYF.

This clone was seen only a few times. The chain uses TRBV7-2 and TRBJ2-3; D ambiguous. CDR1 SGHTA and CDR2 FQGNSA come from the germline V gene. V lost 2 bases and J lost 5, with 5 bases in between. The CDR3 is 12 residues long. CDR3 sequence: CASSLYLDTQYF. As DNA, the CDR3 is TGTGCCAGCAGCTTATACTTAGATACGCAGTATTTT.

The CDR3 protein is CASSEIQGLGQFF. Written as DNA, the CDR3 is TGTGCCAGCAGTGAGATCCAGGGTTTGGGGCAGTTCTTC. The gene calls are TRBV6-4 and TRBJ2-1, with D tentatively TRBD1 (5 bases). Germline values: CDR1 MRHNA, CDR2 SNTAGT. With 3 bases removed from V and 12 bases from J, the gap between germline ends came to 15 bases. This CDR3 is built from 13 residues.

The J gene is TRBJ2-2, the V gene TRBV9; D unresolved. V was trimmed by 3 bases and J by 3 bases, leaving 15 bases between them. The CDR3 extends over 16 amino acids. CDR1 is SGDLS and CDR2 is YYNGEE in the germline V gene. CDR3 DNA sequence: TGTGCCAGCAGCGCCCTCTTGGGGTTGGACACCGGGGAGCTGTTTTTT. Protein: CASSALLGLDTGELFF.

The V gene is TRBV7-2, the J gene TRBJ1-6; 11 nucleotides match TRBD1. Unmatched junction bases numbered 7, after V lost 5 bases and J lost 13 bases. The CDR3 runs to 14 residues. CDR1 and CDR2 from the germline V gene are SGHTA and FQGNSA. This chain's CDR3 is CASSPDRGRRPLHF. CDR3 bases: TGTGCCAGCAGCCCGGACAGGGGGCGGAGGCCCCTCCACTTT.

CDR3 nucleotides: TGTGCCAGCCGAACTAGCGGGGGATGGTACCAAGAGACCCAGTACTTC. Translation: CASRTSGGWYQETQYF. The rearrangement joins TRBV11-1 to TRBJ2-5; 11 bases are a match to TRBD2. The length of the CDR3 is 16 residues. V dropped 8 bases and J dropped 0; count of bases not matched to a gene: 8. The germline V gene encodes CDR1 SGHAT and CDR2 FQDESV (reference sequence). The full variable domain, its missing parts supplied by reference TRBV11-1 and TRBJ2-5, is EAEVAQSPRYKITEKSQAVAFWCDPISGHATLYWYRQILGQGPELLVQFQDESVVDDSQLPKDRFSAERLKGVDSTLKIQPAELGDSAMYLCASRTSGGWYQETQYFGPGTRLLVL.

The V and J genes are TRBV21-1 and TRBJ1-4; TRBD1, as called in the table, went unchecked against the DNA. TRBV21-1 is deemed a pseudogene. The CDR3 runs to 16 residues. The CDR3 sequence is CASSNDRTGDFEKLFF. CDR3 sequence (DNA): TGTGCCAGCAGCAACGACAGGACAGGGGACTTTGAAAAACTGTTTTTT.

The rearrangement uses TRBV2 and TRBJ1-2; D is ambiguous. Germline CDR1 reads SNHLY; CDR2 reads FYNNEI. Trimming took off 5 bases at V and 2 bases at J, with 12 bases between the two ends. This CDR3 region has 14 residues. The CDR3 nucleotides read TGTGCCAGCAGTCCTGGACTGGTAAACTATGGCTACACCTTC. Translation gives CASSPGLVNYGYTF.